This T cell receptor beta chain was profiled in a study of cytomegalovirus exposure and HLA in healthy donors. Study-wide points: A few V segments could not be told apart, such as TRBV6-2 and TRBV6-3, and were left out. Cytomegalovirus status, reportedly, was diagnosed with high specificity and sensitivity by the classifier.

The PCR made use of 60 Vbeta and 13 Jbeta primers. Sequencing used immunoSEQ multiplex PCR; TCRdb keeps in-frame clones, though not all of them. The data contain 100,000 to 130,000 clones, 82% of them singletons. For this clone: No antigen is known for it.

This CDR3 has 12 residues. V was trimmed by 6 bases and J by 10 bases, leaving 13 bases between them. CDR1 is PRHDT, CDR2 FYEKMQ, per germline (reference sequence). Sequencing was done on a sample of PBMCs. The sequence derives from a man aged 30 to 45 in good health and CMV-seropositive. This chain uses TRBV13 with TRBJ2-1, with D possibly TRBD2 on 5 matching bases. The CDR3 reads CASSLGPGEQFF. In DNA form, the CDR3 reads TGTGCCAGCAGTCTGGGCCCGGGAGAGCAGTTCTTC.